The clone carrying this T cell receptor (beta chain) was found once. These data come from a study of blood T cell repertoires in COVID-19. Study details: Acute and convalescent COVID-19 samples came from the United States, Italy and Spain.

Everyone who took part was 18 to 89 years old, and they came from about two dozen US areas. Cohort 3 donors were reported recovered after two negative PCRs, clearance, or symptom resolution. The CDR3 runs to 19 residues. TCRdb keeps only in-frame clones here, not all; method: immunoSEQ multiplex PCR. The data show roughly 150,000 clones, under 90% seen once. The rearrangement links TRBV21-1 to TRBJ2-1; TRBD1 was called by the table and not checked on the DNA. TRBV21-1 is designated a pseudogene. This clonotype originated in a woman aged 60-75 years who had recovered from COVID-19. What was sequenced was PBMCs or T cells enriched from blood (not recorded which). This chain's CDR3 is CASSGGQRAVRSSYNEQFF. CDR3 sequence (DNA): TGTGCCAGCAGCGGGGGACAGAGGGCTGTCCGGAGCTCCTACAATGAGCAGTTCTTC.